These 31 T cell receptor beta chains were sequenced from one sample in a study of lymphopenia after photon versus proton radiotherapy. Using immunoSEQ multiplex PCR, the repertoire was profiled, and TCRdb retains in-frame clones only, with some absent. The sample holds 55,000 to 70,000 clones, approximately 83% seen once. The sequencing here drew on peripheral blood, taken from a patient treated with photon-based radiotherapy. The origin of the receptors is a man in his forties or fifties with gastric cancer.

The chain combines TRBV5-1 with TRBJ2-2; D uncertain. The CDR3 is 14 amino acids. V lost 0 bases and J lost 5, with 8 bases in between. Germline CDR1 is SGHRS and CDR2 is YFSETQ. The CDR3 nucleotides read TGCGCCAGCAGCTTGGACAGTCGGACCGGGGAGCTGTTTTTT. As protein: CASSLDSRTGELFF.

The count of this clone is one. The chain is built from TRBV5-4 and TRBJ2-5; D may be TRBD1 or TRBD2 (6 bases each). The CDR3 consists of 13 residues. Germline values: CDR1 SGHNT, CDR2 YYREEE (reference sequence). V shed 0 bases and J shed 4 bases, with 7 bases lying between them. CDR3 nucleotide sequence: TGTGCCAGCAGCTTGGAGGGGGGAGAGACCCAGTACTTC. As protein: CASSLEGGETQYF.

The chain recombines TRBV7-2 with TRBJ2-5; TRBD1 matches 8 bases. V was pared by 4 bases and J by 1 base, with 5 bases of the junction left unmatched. This CDR3 spans 15 amino acids. Germline V gives CDR1 SGHTA, CDR2 FQGNSA. Here the CDR3 reads CASSSDRGRQETQYF. Written as DNA, the CDR3 is TGTGCCAGCAGCTCCGACAGGGGCCGCCAAGAGACCCAGTACTTC.

The chain employs TRBV4-2 and TRBJ1-1, with 7 bases matching TRBD1. V gave up 4 bases and J gave up 10 bases; unmatched junction bases: 12. The length of the CDR3 is 14 residues. Germline-derived CDR1 and CDR2 are LGHNA and YNFKEQ. DNA for the CDR3: TGTGCCAGCAGCCCAACCGGACAGGTGGGAGGAGCTTTCTTT. Protein sequence: CASSPTGQVGGAFF.

The chain has TRBV7-2 and TRBJ2-1, with D perhaps TRBD2 (6 bases). Trimming took off 5 bases at V and 7 bases at J, with 18 bases between the two ends. Germline values: CDR1 SGHTA, CDR2 FQGNSA. This CDR3 has 15 residues. The CDR3 region has the DNA TGTGCCAGCAGCCCACTCCGGGACTCAAAAAATGAGCAGTTCTTC. Protein: CASSPLRDSKNEQFF.

The chain employs TRBV5-1 and TRBJ1-3; possibly TRBD1 for D (5 bases). CDR3 length: 15 amino acids. Trimming shortened V by 4 bases and J by 4 bases, and 15 bases separated the two germline ends. The germline V gene encodes CDR1 SGHRS and CDR2 YFSETQ. CDR3 region: CASSRNAGDGNTIYF. The CDR3 DNA follows: TGCGCCAGCAGCCGAAACGCCGGGGACGGAAACACCATATATTTT. The variable domain in full, completed from reference TRBV5-1 and TRBJ1-3, reads KAGVTQTPRYLIKTRGQQVTLSCSPISGHRSVSWYQQTPGQGLQFLFEYFSETQRNKGNFPGRFSGRQFSNSRSEMNVSTLELGDSALYLCASSRNAGDGNTIYFGEGSWLTVV.

The gene calls are TRBV7-2 and TRBJ2-7; D perhaps matches TRBD1 (5 bases). The V gene's germline CDR1 is SGHTA and CDR2 FQGNSA. V shed 1 base and J shed 2 bases, with 9 bases lying between them. The CDR3 is 14 amino acids. This CDR3 reads CASSLDTGTYEQYF. CDR3 nucleotide sequence: TGTGCCAGCAGCTTAGATACAGGAACCTACGAGCAGTACTTC.

The V gene is TRBV6-5, the J gene TRBJ2-5; perhaps TRBD2 as D (5 bases). Trimming removed 5 bases from V and 4 bases from J, with 5 bases in between. The CDR3 spans 11 residues. The germline gives CDR1 MNHEY, CDR2 SVGAGI. The CDR3 here is CASSEGETQYF. The CDR3 DNA reads as TGTGCCAGCAGTGAGGGAGAGACCCAGTACTTC.

The V call is TRBV6-6, the J call TRBJ2-2, with 7 bases matching TRBD1. There are 15 residues in the CDR3. The germline V gene has CDR1 MNHNY and CDR2 SVGAGI (reference sequence). The J segment lost 4 bases and the V segment lost 3 bases, leaving 5 bases of the junction unmatched. CDR3 bases: TGTGCCAGCAGTTATACAGGGGTTTTCACCGGGGAGCTGTTTTTT. It codes for CASSYTGVFTGELFF.

Only a few counts were recorded for this clone. The V gene is TRBV19, the J gene TRBJ2-1; the D gene is possibly TRBD2 (7 bases). CDR1 is LNHDA and CDR2 is SQIVND in the germline V gene (reference sequence). This CDR3 region has 16 residues. The V end lost 7 bases, the J end lost 0 bases, and 16 bases lay between the germline ends. The CDR3 DNA is TGTGCCAGTACCAATCGGGGGGCCAGCTCCTACAATGAGCAGTTCTTC. Translation gives CASTNRGASSYNEQFF.

The rearrangement uses TRBV29-1 and TRBJ1-1; 8 bases map to TRBD1. CDR1 is SQVTM, CDR2 ANQGSEA, per germline. This CDR3 contains 12 residues. V was clipped by 5 bases and J by 1 base; unmatched bases: 0. This chain's CDR3 is CSVTGGNTEAFF. In DNA, the CDR3 is TGCAGCGTTACAGGGGGGAACACTGAAGCTTTCTTT.

The rearrangement links TRBV7-2 to TRBJ2-7, with D possibly being TRBD1 or TRBD2 (5 bases each). Germline CDR1 reads SGHTA; CDR2 reads FQGNSA. Between the trimmed V and J ends, which lost 5 bases and 0 bases, there was a span of 14 bases. The CDR3 is made up of 15 amino acids. CDR3: CASSRDATPSYEQYF. In nucleotides, the CDR3 is TGTGCCAGCAGCCGGGACGCTACTCCCTCCTACGAGCAGTACTTC.

The chain has TRBV7-9 and TRBJ1-5; no definite D call. Germline values: CDR1 SEHNR, CDR2 FQNEAQ (reference sequence). Trimming shortened V by 1 base and J by 4 bases, and 8 bases separated the two germline ends. CDR3 length: 14 amino acids. CDR3 residues: CASSLEGWNQPQHF. The DNA for the CDR3 is TGTGCCAGCAGCTTAGAAGGTTGGAATCAGCCCCAGCATTTT.

The rearrangement links TRBV7-9 to TRBJ2-5; D call uncertain. This CDR3 is 14 amino acids long. Trimming took 1 base from V and 2 from J, leaving 8 bases between them. The germline CDR1 and CDR2 sequences are SEHNR and FQNEAQ (reference sequence). Written as DNA, the CDR3 is TGTGCCAGCAGCTTAGGAACAAAACAAGAGACCCAGTACTTC. Its protein is CASSLGTKQETQYF. Full variable domain (missing parts from reference TRBV7-9 and TRBJ2-5): DTGVSQNPRHKITKRGQNVTFRCDPISEHNRLYWYRQTLGQGPEFLTYFQNEAQLEKSRLLSDRFSAERPKGSFSTLEIQRTEQGDSAMYLCASSLGTKQETQYFGPGTRLLVL.

The chain recombines TRBV5-1 with TRBJ2-7; 9 bases are a match to TRBD2. Germline CDR1 is SGHRS and CDR2 is YFSETQ. With 2 bases clipped from V and 2 bases from J, the junction kept 5 bases outside the gene matches. The CDR3 runs to 15 residues. CDR3 sequence reads: CASSFGGGGTYEQYF. The CDR3 DNA follows: TGCGCCAGCAGCTTTGGCGGGGGGGGCACCTACGAGCAGTACTTC.

The chain is built from TRBV9 and TRBJ1-1; D is uncertain. The length of the CDR3 is 14 residues. Germline V gene sequence: CDR1 SGDLS, CDR2 YYNGEE. V lost 0 bases and J lost 5, with 11 bases in between. The CDR3 region is CASSVATEGTEAFF. The CDR3 DNA is TGTGCCAGCAGCGTAGCTACGGAAGGGACTGAAGCTTTCTTT.

V usage is TRBV7-2 and J usage is TRBJ2-3, with TRBD2 as a possible D gene (6 bases). Germline V gene data show CDR1 as SGHTA and CDR2 as FQGNSA. The CDR3 runs 15 residues. V gave up 5 bases and J gave up 3 bases, with 15 bases separating them. CDR3: CASSTYGGGTDTQYF. CDR3 nucleotide sequence: TGTGCCAGCAGCACCTACGGGGGAGGAACAGATACGCAGTATTTT.

V is TRBV7-6 and J is TRBJ2-7; D perhaps matches TRBD1 (5 bases). Germline V gene data show CDR1 as SGHVS and CDR2 as FNYEAQ. Trimming cost V 2 bases and J 1 base, with 9 bases left between them. This CDR3 contains 14 residues. CDR3 sequence reads: CASSLFDSSYEQYF. The CDR3 DNA reads TGTGCCAGCAGCTTATTCGACAGTTCCTACGAGCAGTACTTC.

V gene TRBV30 combines with J gene TRBJ2-5, with D unresolved. The last part of the DNA fits TRBJ2-7 better; the J call may be wrong. Germline CDR1 and CDR2: GTSNPN and SVGIG (reference sequence). The CDR3 runs 12 residues. The CDR3 region is CAWSVRNDEQYF. The CDR3 DNA reads as TGTGCCTGGAGTGTTCGGAATGACGAGCAGTACTTC.

V gene TRBV11-2 combines with J gene TRBJ1-6; D remains ambiguous. The CDR3 is 15 residues long. CDR1 and CDR2 (germline): SGHAT, FQNNGV. Trimming removed 1 base from V and 8 bases from J, with 12 bases in between. CDR3 protein: CASSLGGGMDSPLHF. The CDR3 DNA sequence: TGTGCCAGCAGCTTAGGTGGAGGGATGGATTCACCCCTCCACTTT. Filled out from reference TRBV11-2 and TRBJ1-6, the complete variable domain reads EAGVAQSPRYKIIEKRQSVAFWCNPISGHATLYWYQQILGQGPKLLIQFQNNGVVDDSQLPKDRFSAERLKGVDSTLKIQPAKLEDSAVYLCASSLGGGMDSPLHFGNGTRLTVT.

The chain is built from TRBV5-4 and TRBJ2-1, with D maybe TRBD2 (6 bases). CDR1 SGHNT and CDR2 YYREEE come from the germline V gene (reference sequence). This CDR3 contains 15 residues. The ends were cut back, 3 bases at V and 8 bases at J, with 18 bases in the middle. CDR3 nucleotides: TGTGCCAGCAGCTCTCTAGCTATCGGGGAGGATGAGCAGTTCTTC. Its protein product is CASSSLAIGEDEQFF.

The V gene is TRBV14, the J gene TRBJ2-7; D unclear. Germline CDR1 is SGHDN and CDR2 is FVKESK. Trimming removed 2 bases from V and 4 bases from J, with 12 bases in between. The CDR3 covers 14 residues. The CDR3 DNA sequence: TGTGCCAGCAGCCAACTCGGTCGCCCATACGAGCAGTACTTC. The encoded protein is CASSQLGRPYEQYF.

The chain uses TRBV29-1 and TRBJ1-2, with 8 bases aligning to TRBD1. Trimming removed 4 bases from V and 4 bases from J; junction bases left unmatched: 11. In germline, CDR1 is SQVTM, CDR2 ANQGSEA. This CDR3 has 15 residues. The CDR3 protein is CSVAHQGQALYGYTF. DNA of the CDR3: TGCAGCGTTGCCCACCAGGGACAGGCTCTCTATGGCTACACCTTC.

This chain joins TRBV7-9 and TRBJ1-2; D ambiguous. The V end was cut by 1 base, the J end by 4 bases, with 7 bases between. This CDR3 is built from 13 residues. CDR1 SEHNR and CDR2 FQNEAQ come from the germline V gene (reference sequence). CDR3 region: CASSLEGFYGYTF. The CDR3 coding sequence is TGTGCCAGCAGCTTAGAAGGATTCTATGGCTACACCTTC.

V gene TRBV25-1 combines with J gene TRBJ2-2; a possible D gene is TRBD1 (5 bases). The V gene's germline CDR1 is MGHDK and CDR2 SYGVNS. The CDR3 runs 15 residues. Trimming cost V 3 bases and J 1 base, with 9 bases left between them. In DNA, the CDR3 is TGTGCCAGCAGTGATACAGGAAAGAACACCGGGGAGCTGTTTTTT. Translated, it gives CASSDTGKNTGELFF.

This clone was recorded once. The rearrangement links TRBV5-4 to TRBJ2-3; no clear D gene. The V end lost 4 bases, the J end lost 0 bases, and 9 bases lay between the germline ends. The CDR3 contains 14 residues. Germline V lookup: CDR1 SGHNT, CDR2 YYREEE (reference sequence). CDR3 nucleotide sequence: TGTGCCAGCAGCCCCCCCCTGAGCACAGATACGCAGTATTTT. This gives the protein CASSPPLSTDTQYF.

This sequence joins TRBV5-1 and TRBJ2-1, with D possibly matching TRBD2 (6 bases). There are 15 residues in the CDR3. V was cut by 4 bases and J by 16 bases, with 27 bases left in between. Germline CDR1 reads SGHRS; CDR2 reads YFSETQ. In DNA form, the CDR3 reads TGCGCCAGCAGCCGCGGGGAGTACGGGGTGGAGAGAAGCTTCTTC. Translated: CASSRGEYGVERSFF.

This chain uses TRBV5-5 with TRBJ1-1; a weak D match, TRBD1 (6 bases). This CDR3 comprises 14 residues. Per the germline V gene, CDR1 is SGHKS and CDR2 is YYEKEE (reference sequence). Trimming left V 0 bases short and J 11 bases short, with 17 bases between. The chain's CDR3 is CASSLGPGEMMAFF. The DNA of the CDR3 is TGTGCCAGCAGCTTGGGTCCAGGGGAGATGATGGCTTTCTTT.

The CDR3 reads CASSLGVTAAYEQYF. CDR3 nucleotides: TGTGCCAGCAGCTTGGGAGTGACAGCCGCCTACGAGCAGTACTTC. The gene calls are TRBV5-4 and TRBJ2-7; D may be TRBD1 (5 bases). The CDR3 totals 15 residues. Looked up from germline, CDR1 is SGHNT and CDR2 is YYREEE (reference sequence). The germline V and J ends were trimmed by 0 bases and 2 bases, with 12 bases remaining between them. The whole variable domain, remainder taken from reference TRBV5-4 and TRBJ2-7, is ETGVTQSPTHLIKTRGQQVTLRCSSQSGHNTVSWYQQALGQGPQFIFQYYREEENGRGNFPPRFSGLQFPNYSSELNVNALELDDSALYLCASSLGVTAAYEQYFGPGTRLTVT.

The genes are TRBV19 and TRBJ2-5; D might be TRBD1 or TRBD2, each matching 5 bases. The CDR3 is made up of 14 amino acids. Germline assignment: CDR1 LNHDA and CDR2 SQIVND (reference sequence). V lost 5 bases and J lost 1, with 11 bases in between. As DNA, the CDR3 is TGTGCCAGTAGTGTAACAGGACTCCAAGAGACCCAGTACTTC. Amino acids: CASSVTGLQETQYF.

This rearrangement joins TRBV4-3 to TRBJ2-6; tentatively, D is TRBD1 or TRBD2 (5 bases each). CDR3 length: 17 amino acids. Per the germline V gene, CDR1 is LGHNA and CDR2 is YSLEER. V was trimmed by 1 base and J by 1 base, leaving 11 bases between them. The CDR3 DNA reads TGCGCCAGCAGCCAAGGGGGTTGGGGGTCTGGGGCCAACGTCCTGACTTTC. This sequence encodes CASSQGGWGSGANVLTF.